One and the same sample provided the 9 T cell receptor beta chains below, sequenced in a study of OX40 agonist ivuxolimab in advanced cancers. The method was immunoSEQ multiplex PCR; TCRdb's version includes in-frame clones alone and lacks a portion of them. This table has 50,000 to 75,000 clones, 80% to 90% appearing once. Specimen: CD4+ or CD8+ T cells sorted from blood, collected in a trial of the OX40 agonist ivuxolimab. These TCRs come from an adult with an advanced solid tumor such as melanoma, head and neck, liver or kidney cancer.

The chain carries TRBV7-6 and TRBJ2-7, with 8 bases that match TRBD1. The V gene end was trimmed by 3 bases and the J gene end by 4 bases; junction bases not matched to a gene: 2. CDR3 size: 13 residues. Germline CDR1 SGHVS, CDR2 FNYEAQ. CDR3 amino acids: CASSLGDRYEQYF. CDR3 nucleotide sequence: TGTGCCAGCAGCTTGGGGGACAGGTACGAGCAGTACTTC. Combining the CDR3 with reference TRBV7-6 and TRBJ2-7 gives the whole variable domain GAGVSQSPRYKVTKRGQDVALRCDPISGHVSLYWYRQALGQGPEFLTYFNYEAQQDKSGLPNDRFSAERPEGSISTLTIQRTEQRDSAMYRCASSLGDRYEQYFGPGTRLTVT.

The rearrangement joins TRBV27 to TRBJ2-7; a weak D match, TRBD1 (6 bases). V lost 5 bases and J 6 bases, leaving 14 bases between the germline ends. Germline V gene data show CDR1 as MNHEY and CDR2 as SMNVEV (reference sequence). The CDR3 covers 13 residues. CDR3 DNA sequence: TGTGCCAGCAGTGTAGGGGGTATCGGCGAGCAGTACTTC. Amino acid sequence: CASSVGGIGEQYF.

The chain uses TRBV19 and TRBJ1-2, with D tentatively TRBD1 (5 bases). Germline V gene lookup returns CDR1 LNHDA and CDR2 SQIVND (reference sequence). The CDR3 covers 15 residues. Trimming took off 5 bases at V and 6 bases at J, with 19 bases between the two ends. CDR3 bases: TGTGCCAGTAGTCTTATCTCAGGGACCGGGGATGGCTACACCTTC. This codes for CASSLISGTGDGYTF.

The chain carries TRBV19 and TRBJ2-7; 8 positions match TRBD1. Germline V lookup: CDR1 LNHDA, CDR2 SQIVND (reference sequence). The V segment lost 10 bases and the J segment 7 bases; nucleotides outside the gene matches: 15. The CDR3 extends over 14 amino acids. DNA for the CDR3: TGTGCCACCCGATCAGGGGGCCGGCTCGGAGAGCAGTACTTC. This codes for CATRSGGRLGEQYF.

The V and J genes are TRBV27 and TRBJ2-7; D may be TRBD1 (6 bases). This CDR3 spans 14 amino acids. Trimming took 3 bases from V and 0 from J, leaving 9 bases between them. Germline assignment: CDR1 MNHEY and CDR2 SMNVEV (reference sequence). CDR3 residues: CASSLGHFSYEQYF. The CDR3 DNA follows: TGTGCCAGCAGTTTGGGACATTTCTCCTACGAGCAGTACTTC.

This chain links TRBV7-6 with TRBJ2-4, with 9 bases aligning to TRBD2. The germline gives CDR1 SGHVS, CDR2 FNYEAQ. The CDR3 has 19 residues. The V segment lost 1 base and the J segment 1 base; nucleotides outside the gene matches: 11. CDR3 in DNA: TGTGCCAGCAGCTTAGTGGGGACTAGCTCCTCAGGTGCCAAAAACATTCAGTACTTC. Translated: CASSLVGTSSSGAKNIQYF. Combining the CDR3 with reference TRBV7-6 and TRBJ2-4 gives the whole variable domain GAGVSQSPRYKVTKRGQDVALRCDPISGHVSLYWYRQALGQGPEFLTYFNYEAQQDKSGLPNDRFSAERPEGSISTLTIQRTEQRDSAMYRCASSLVGTSSSGAKNIQYFGAGTRLSVL.

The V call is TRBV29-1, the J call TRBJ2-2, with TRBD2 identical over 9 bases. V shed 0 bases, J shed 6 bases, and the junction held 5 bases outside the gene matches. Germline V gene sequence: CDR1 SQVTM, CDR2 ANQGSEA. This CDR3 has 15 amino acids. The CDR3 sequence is CSVEDGGRAAGELFF. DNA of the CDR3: TGCAGCGTTGAAGACGGCGGGAGGGCCGCCGGGGAGCTGTTTTTT.

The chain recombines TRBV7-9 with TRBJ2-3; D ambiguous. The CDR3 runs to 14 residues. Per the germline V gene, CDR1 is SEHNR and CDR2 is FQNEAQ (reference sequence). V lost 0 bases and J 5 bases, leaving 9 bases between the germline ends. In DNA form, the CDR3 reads TGTGCCAGCAGCTTAGCCCCGAATGAAGATACGCAGTATTTT. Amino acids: CASSLAPNEDTQYF.

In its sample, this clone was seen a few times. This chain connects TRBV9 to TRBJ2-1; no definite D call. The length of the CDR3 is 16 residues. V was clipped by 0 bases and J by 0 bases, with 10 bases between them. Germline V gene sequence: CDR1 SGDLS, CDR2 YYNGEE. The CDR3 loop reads CASSVGIEISYNEQFF. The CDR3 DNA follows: TGTGCCAGCAGCGTAGGGATCGAGATCTCCTACAATGAGCAGTTCTTC.